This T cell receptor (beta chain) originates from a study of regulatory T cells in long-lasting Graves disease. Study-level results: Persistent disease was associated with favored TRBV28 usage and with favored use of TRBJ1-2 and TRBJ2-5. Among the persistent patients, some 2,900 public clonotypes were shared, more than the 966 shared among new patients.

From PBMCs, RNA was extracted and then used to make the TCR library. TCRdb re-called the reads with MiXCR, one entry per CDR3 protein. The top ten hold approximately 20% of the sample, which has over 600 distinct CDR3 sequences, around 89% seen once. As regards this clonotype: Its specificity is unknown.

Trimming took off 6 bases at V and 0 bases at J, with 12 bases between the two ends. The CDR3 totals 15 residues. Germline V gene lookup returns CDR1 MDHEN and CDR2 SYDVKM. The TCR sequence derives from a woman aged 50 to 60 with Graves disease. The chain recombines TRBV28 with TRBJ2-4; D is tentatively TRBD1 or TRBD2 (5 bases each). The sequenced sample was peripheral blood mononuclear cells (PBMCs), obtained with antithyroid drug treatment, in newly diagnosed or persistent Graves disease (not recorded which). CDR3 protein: CASSRPGLAKNIQYF. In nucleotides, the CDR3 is TGTGCCAGCAGCCGCCCGGGGCTAGCCAAAAACATTCAGTACTTC.